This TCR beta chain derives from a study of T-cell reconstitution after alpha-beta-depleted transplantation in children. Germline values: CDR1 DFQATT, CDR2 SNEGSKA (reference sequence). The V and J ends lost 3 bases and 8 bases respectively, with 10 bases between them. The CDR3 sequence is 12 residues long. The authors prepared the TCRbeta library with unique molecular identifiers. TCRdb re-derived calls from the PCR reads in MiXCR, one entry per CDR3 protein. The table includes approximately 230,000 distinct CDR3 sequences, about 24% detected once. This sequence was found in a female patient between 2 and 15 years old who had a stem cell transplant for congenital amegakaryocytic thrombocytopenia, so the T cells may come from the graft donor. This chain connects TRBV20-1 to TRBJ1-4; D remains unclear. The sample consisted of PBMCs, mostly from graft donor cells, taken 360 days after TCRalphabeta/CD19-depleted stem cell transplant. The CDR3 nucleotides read TGCAGTGCTAGTCTTCTATGGGAAAAACTGTTTTTT. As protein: CSASLLWEKLFF.